Following are 25 T cell receptor beta chains from one sample sequenced in a study of CD8 T cells in ankylosing spondylitis. Study-wide findings and caveats: Blood of patients with ankylosing spondylitis appeared to be characterized by a TCR beta motif of about 8 highly homologous variants.

TCRdb used MiXCR to reprocess the 5' RACE reads, holding one entry per CDR3 protein. The data show about 400,000 distinct CDR3 sequences, with under 25% seen just once and 15% to 20% held by the top ten. The antigens these receptors bind are not known. Sample: blood, either unsorted or a sorted T cell fraction (not recorded which). The receptors were gathered from a male donor with ankylosing spondylitis.

V and J are TRBV7-8 and TRBJ2-2, with 7 nucleotides matching TRBD2. Germline V CDR1 and CDR2: SGHVS, FQNEAQ. V trimming: 5 bases; J trimming: 6 bases; junction bases outside the gene matches: 12. The CDR3 runs to 16 residues. CDR3 amino acids: CASSPIPSGFAGELFF. CDR3 in DNA: TGTGCCAGCAGCCCTATTCCTAGCGGTTTCGCCGGGGAGCTGTTTTTT.

The chain has TRBV5-1 and TRBJ1-2; 8 bases are a match to TRBD1. Trimming cost V 2 bases and J 1 base; bases outside gene matches: 16. CDR3 size: 19 residues. From germline, CDR1 is SGHRS and CDR2 YFSETQ. The CDR3 sequence: CASSFTQGATSWGNYGYTF. The CDR3 DNA is TGCGCCAGCAGCTTCACGCAGGGGGCCACCTCGTGGGGTAACTATGGCTACACCTTC.

The genes are TRBV11-2 and TRBJ1-1; 7 bases fit TRBD1. CDR1 SGHAT and CDR2 FQNNGV come from the germline V gene. This CDR3 region has 15 residues. The junction had 10 bases not matched to a gene; V was cut back by 5 bases and J by 4 bases. The CDR3 here is CASSARQGPGTEAFF. CDR3 DNA: TGTGCCAGCAGCGCCAGACAGGGACCCGGCACTGAAGCTTTCTTT.

V gene TRBV19 combines with J gene TRBJ2-1, with TRBD2 matching 12 bases. Germline V gene lookup returns CDR1 LNHDA and CDR2 SQIVND (reference sequence). V lost 5 bases, J lost 0 bases, and 5 bases stayed unmatched. This CDR3 contains 17 residues. As DNA, the CDR3 is TGTGCCAGTAGTGGACTAGCGGGACGGAGCTCCTACAATGAGCAGTTCTTC. Protein: CASSGLAGRSSYNEQFF.

This clonotype has only a few counts. V usage is TRBV20-1 and J usage is TRBJ2-1, with 11 bases fitting TRBD2. From germline, CDR1 is DFQATT and CDR2 SNEGSKA (reference sequence). The CDR3 contains 17 residues. Trimming took 1 base from V and 9 from J; bases not matched to a gene: 14. CDR3 sequence: CSARVGFLASGRREQFF. As DNA, the CDR3 is TGCAGTGCTAGAGTCGGTTTCTTGGCTAGCGGGAGGCGTGAGCAGTTCTTC.

This rearrangement joins TRBV29-1 to TRBJ2-7; TRBD1 agrees at 12 bases. In germline, CDR1 is SQVTM, CDR2 ANQGSEA. The CDR3 contains 13 residues. With V trimmed by 4 bases and J by 6 bases, 4 bases remained unmatched. The CDR3 is CSVAGQGAIEQYF. For the CDR3, the DNA is TGCAGCGTTGCGGGACAGGGGGCTATCGAGCAGTACTTC.

This clonotype was detected many times. This chain links TRBV5-1 with TRBJ1-2, with D unclear. The germline CDR1 and CDR2 sequences are SGHRS and YFSETQ. The germline V and J ends were trimmed by 1 base and 2 bases, with 9 bases remaining between them. The CDR3 has 14 amino acids. CDR3 amino acids: CASSLSGRNYGYTF. The CDR3 nucleotides are TGCGCCAGCAGCTTGTCCGGACGGAACTATGGCTACACCTTC.

The genes are TRBV2 and TRBJ2-5; D unresolved. Germline CDR1 reads SNHLY; CDR2 reads FYNNEI. The CDR3 extends over 12 amino acids. Trimming shortened V by 8 bases and J by 1 base, and 8 bases separated the two germline ends. CDR3 sequence reads: CASPRAQETQYF. DNA for the CDR3: TGTGCCAGCCCCCGGGCCCAAGAGACCCAGTACTTC.

The chain couples TRBV28 to TRBJ1-5; 9 positions agree with TRBD1. V shed 7 bases and J 5 bases; nucleotides not matched to a gene: 9. Per the germline V gene, CDR1 is MDHEN and CDR2 is SYDVKM. The CDR3 runs to 15 residues. This CDR3 reads CASNGDRGGHQPQHF. DNA of the CDR3: TGTGCCAGCAACGGCGACAGGGGGGGTCATCAGCCCCAGCATTTT. Complete variable domain (other parts from reference TRBV28 and TRBJ1-5): DVKVTQSSRYLVKRTGEKVFLECVQDMDHENMFWYRQDPGLGLRLIYFSYDVKMKEKGDIPEGYSVSREKKERFSLILESASTNQTSMYLCASNGDRGGHQPQHFGDGTRLSIL.

V usage is TRBV6-5 and J usage is TRBJ2-5; 11 positions match TRBD1. Trimming took 2 bases from V and 5 from J; bases not matched to a gene: 4. The CDR3 is 15 residues long. CDR1 is MNHEY, CDR2 SVGAGI, per germline. CDR3 DNA sequence: TGTGCCAGCAGTTACCGGGGACAGGGGGAGGAGACCCAGTACTTC. Protein: CASSYRGQGEETQYF.

This clonotype was detected a few times. This chain connects TRBV7-3 to TRBJ2-1; 10 bases are a match to TRBD1. CDR3 size: 17 residues. Germline-derived CDR1 and CDR2 are SGHTA and FQGTGA. The J segment lost 5 bases and the V segment lost 4 bases, leaving 11 bases of the junction unmatched. CDR3 residues: CASSWTGGRGGNNEQFF. The CDR3 DNA follows: TGTGCCAGCAGCTGGACAGGGGGACGCGGGGGAAACAATGAGCAGTTCTTC.

This clonotype showed up just a few times. V is TRBV11-1 and J is TRBJ2-7; D unclear. CDR1 is SGHAT, CDR2 FQDESV, per germline (reference sequence). This CDR3 has 18 amino acids. The germline V and J ends were trimmed by 1 base and 0 bases, with 19 bases remaining between them. This CDR3 reads CASSLGRITTIFSYEQYF. The CDR3 DNA reads TGTGCCAGCAGCTTAGGCAGAATCACCACAATCTTCTCCTACGAGCAGTACTTC. Full variable domain (remainder filled in from reference TRBV11-1 and TRBJ2-7): EAEVAQSPRYKITEKSQAVAFWCDPISGHATLYWYRQILGQGPELLVQFQDESVVDDSQLPKDRFSAERLKGVDSTLKIQPAELGDSAMYLCASSLGRITTIFSYEQYFGPGTRLTVT.

This chain uses TRBV5-1 with TRBJ2-3, with D unresolved. Germline-derived CDR1 and CDR2 are SGHRS and YFSETQ. Trimming stripped 0 bases from V and 2 bases from J, with 10 bases between. This CDR3 region has 15 residues. DNA for the CDR3: TGCGCCAGCAGCTTGGAATGGGCTTCCACAGATACGCAGTATTTT. This gives the protein CASSLEWASTDTQYF.

This clonotype appeared once. The chain recombines TRBV12-3 or TRBV12-4 with TRBJ2-3; TRBD1 might be the D (6 bases). Trimming cost V 3 bases and J 14 bases, with 15 bases left between them. The CDR3 spans 12 residues. The CDR3 region is CASSLWGLAPYF. The CDR3 coding sequence is TGTGCCAGCAGTTTGTGGGGGCTGGCCCCGTATTTT.

This clonotype came up a few times. The rearrangement uses TRBV6-1 and TRBJ1-5; D gene ambiguous. The CDR3 spans 15 residues. V lost 3 bases, J lost 4 bases, and 13 bases lay in between. From germline, CDR1 is MNHNS and CDR2 SASEGT. Here the CDR3 reads CASSDASPGNQPQHF. The CDR3 bases are TGTGCCAGCAGTGATGCTAGCCCGGGTAATCAGCCCCAGCATTTT.

The chain employs TRBV27 and TRBJ1-5; no clear D. CDR1 MNHEY and CDR2 SMNVEV come from the germline V gene (reference sequence). V dropped 2 bases and J dropped 4 bases, with 6 bases sitting between them. The CDR3 runs 13 residues. The CDR3 sequence is CASSLLRNQPQHF. In nucleotides, the CDR3 is TGTGCCAGCAGTTTACTGCGAAATCAGCCCCAGCATTTT.

The chain has TRBV14 and TRBJ1-3; D not certain. Trimming cost V 4 bases and J 0 bases, with 10 bases left between them. Germline assignment: CDR1 SGHDN and CDR2 FVKESK. This CDR3 contains 15 residues. The CDR3 here is CASSLGVDSGNTIYF. The DNA of the CDR3 is TGTGCCAGCAGCCTCGGGGTCGACTCTGGAAACACCATATATTTT.

This clonotype was detected many times. The V gene is TRBV29-1, the J gene TRBJ2-1, with a tentative D call TRBD2 (6 bases). The CDR3 totals 11 residues. Between the trimmed V and J ends, which lost 3 bases and 13 bases, there was a span of 13 bases. Germline CDR1 reads SQVTM; CDR2 reads ANQGSEA. CDR3 sequence (DNA): TGCAGCGTTGACGGGAGAACCTCACAGTTCTTC. This encodes CSVDGRTSQFF.

This chain uses TRBV7-2 with TRBJ2-3; D not resolved. V shed 8 bases and J shed 9 bases, with 21 bases lying between them. CDR1 and CDR2 from the germline V gene are SGHTA and FQGNSA. CDR3 length: 14 amino acids. This CDR3 is CASRIGQPEFTQYF. In DNA form, the CDR3 reads TGTGCCAGCCGCATTGGCCAGCCAGAGTTCACGCAGTATTTT.

This clonotype was found a few times. This rearrangement joins TRBV5-1 to TRBJ2-3; 9 nucleotides line up with TRBD1. The junction had 2 bases not matched to a gene; V was cut back by 0 bases and J by 3 bases. CDR1 and CDR2 from the germline V gene are SGHRS and YFSETQ. The CDR3 runs 15 residues. CDR3 DNA sequence: TGCGCCAGCAGCTTGGTGGGACAGGGAACAGATACGCAGTATTTT. This encodes CASSLVGQGTDTQYF.

This clonotype came up a few times. The V call is TRBV7-3, the J call TRBJ2-3; 13 nucleotides match TRBD2. Losses at the gene ends were 1 base for V and 3 bases for J; bases not matched to a gene: 4. The CDR3 has 17 amino acids. Germline V CDR1 and CDR2: SGHTA, FQGTGA. CDR3 amino acids: CASSLRLAGGVTDTQYF. The CDR3 nucleotides are TGTGCCAGCAGCTTAAGACTAGCGGGAGGAGTTACAGATACGCAGTATTTT.

This clonotype occurred a few times. The V call is TRBV29-1, the J call TRBJ2-1; the D gene could be TRBD1 or TRBD2 (5 bases each). With 3 bases removed from V and 10 bases from J, the gap between germline ends came to 16 bases. Germline V gives CDR1 SQVTM, CDR2 ANQGSEA. The CDR3 has 13 amino acids. This chain's CDR3 is CSVETTNGGEQFF. The CDR3, as DNA: TGCAGCGTTGAGACGACAAATGGGGGAGAGCAGTTCTTC.

The J gene is TRBJ2-7, the V gene TRBV20-1; TRBD1 matches 7 bases. With V trimmed by 6 bases and J by 2 bases, 10 bases remained unmatched. Germline V gene sequence: CDR1 DFQATT, CDR2 SNEGSKA (reference sequence). The CDR3 loop spans 14 amino acids. The CDR3 reads CSATGTASPYEQYF. DNA for the CDR3: TGCAGTGCCACCGGGACAGCCTCCCCCTACGAGCAGTACTTC.

This clonotype has just a few counts. This chain joins TRBV20-1 and TRBJ1-4; D not resolved. Germline V lookup: CDR1 DFQATT, CDR2 SNEGSKA (reference sequence). V was cut by 3 bases and J by 5 bases, with 13 bases left in between. The length of the CDR3 is 14 residues. The CDR3 protein is CSASFSGGNEKLFF. The CDR3 coding sequence is TGCAGTGCTAGTTTCTCTGGAGGGAATGAAAAACTGTTTTTT.

This clonotype was seen a few times. This chain connects TRBV5-1 to TRBJ2-7; 9 bases fit TRBD2. V gave up 0 bases and J gave up 6 bases; unmatched junction bases: 7. There are 15 residues in the CDR3. Germline assignment: CDR1 SGHRS and CDR2 YFSETQ. CDR3 residues: CASSLDGGRALEQYF. CDR3 DNA: TGCGCCAGCAGCTTGGACGGCGGGAGGGCCCTCGAGCAGTACTTC.